This TCR beta chain comes out of a study of tumor-infiltrating lymphocytes in oesophageal squamous cell carcinoma. In TCRdb, the PCR reads were re-called with MiXCR into one record per CDR3 protein. The table lists 10,000 to 15,000 distinct CDR3 sequences, about 60% of them singletons. There are 14 residues in the CDR3. The germline V gene encodes CDR1 SGHVS and CDR2 FNYEAQ. The chain recombines TRBV7-6 with TRBJ2-3; D could derive from TRBD1 or TRBD2 (5 bases each). The J call is uncertain, as TRBJ2-7 better fits the DNA end. Sample: esophageal tumor tissue. This receptor was obtained from a female donor with esophageal squamous cell carcinoma. CDR3 amino acids: CASSRRDRAGEQYF. Here the CDR3 DNA reads TGTGCCAGCAGCAGACGGGACCGGGCTGGCGAGCAGTACTTC.